Listed below are T cell receptor beta chains from one sample, sequenced in a study of blood T cell repertoires in COVID-19. TCRdb's table, derived via immunoSEQ multiplex PCR, lists solely in-frame clones and lacks some. The sample holds more than 200,000 clones, approximately 86% seen once. Sequenced material: peripheral blood. Receptors originate from a man aged 30 to 45 with active or convalescent COVID-19. CDR3s include the opening cysteine and the closing phenylalanine or tryptophan.

V gene	J gene	CDR3 protein
TRBV11-3	TRBJ2-7	CASSVSFSGGPSYEQYF
TRBV5-6	TRBJ2-7	CASSPGQSYEQYF
TRBV2	TRBJ1-5	CASSEASGGAVNQPQHF
TRBV2	TRBJ2-5	CASSDSGEETQYF
TRBV7-9	TRBJ2-1	CASSPWTSGGADEQFF
TRBV5-5	TRBJ2-2	CASSLEGGAGELFF
TRBV5-1	TRBJ2-1	CASSLDRGEQFF
TRBV7-2	TRBJ2-7	CASSLGTSGYYEQYF
TRBV5-6	TRBJ1-1	CASSSWTGITEAFF
TRBV5-8	TRBJ1-5	CASSLFPGSNSNQPQHF
TRBV6-2/TRBV6-3	TRBJ2-5	CASSYGGTGREETQYF
TRBV7-6	TRBJ2-7	CASSLEGGGTYEQYF
TRBV29-1	TRBJ1-1	CSASQGRNTEAFF
TRBV6-2/TRBV6-3	TRBJ2-3	CASSYHPGQGTDTQYF
TRBV4-3	TRBJ2-7	CASSQRIQGTGIRPSYEQYF
TRBV6-4	TRBJ1-1	CASTMGSFEGREAFF
TRBV7-9	TRBJ2-5	CASSLRTWSPQETQYF
TRBV7-9	TRBJ1-4	CASSSGVEETNEKLFF
TRBV5-1	TRBJ2-7	CASSSNGLIQYF